This TCR beta chain was captured by sequencing in a study of beta chain features in type 1 diabetes. At the level of the study: There was similarity between patients and healthy donors in age, gender and cell yields.

Study-wide results and limits: Patients with Type 1 diabetes showed moderately but significantly shorter TCRB CDR3s in all four CD4+ subsets.

This clone was seen only a few times. Its matching antigen is unknown. A single heparinised draw of roughly 0.11 L on average was taken per donor. Reverse transcription of all isolated RNA meant that expressed TCRB transcripts were sequenced. Profiled with immunoSEQ multiplex PCR; TCRdb holds only in-frame clones, not every one. The sample carries around 110,000 clones, roughly 15% recorded once. Germline CDR1 SGHTA, CDR2 FQGNSA. The CDR3 contains 13 residues. V lost 5 bases, J lost 7 bases, and 12 bases lay in between. The receptor was isolated from a man aged 30 to 45 with type 1 diabetes. Material: central memory CD4+ T cells from blood. This chain links TRBV7-2 with TRBJ2-1; perhaps TRBD2 as D (6 bases). The CDR3 sequence is CASSPRRGNEQFF. The CDR3 DNA follows: TGTGCCAGCAGCCCAAGACGGGGGAATGAGCAGTTCTTC.